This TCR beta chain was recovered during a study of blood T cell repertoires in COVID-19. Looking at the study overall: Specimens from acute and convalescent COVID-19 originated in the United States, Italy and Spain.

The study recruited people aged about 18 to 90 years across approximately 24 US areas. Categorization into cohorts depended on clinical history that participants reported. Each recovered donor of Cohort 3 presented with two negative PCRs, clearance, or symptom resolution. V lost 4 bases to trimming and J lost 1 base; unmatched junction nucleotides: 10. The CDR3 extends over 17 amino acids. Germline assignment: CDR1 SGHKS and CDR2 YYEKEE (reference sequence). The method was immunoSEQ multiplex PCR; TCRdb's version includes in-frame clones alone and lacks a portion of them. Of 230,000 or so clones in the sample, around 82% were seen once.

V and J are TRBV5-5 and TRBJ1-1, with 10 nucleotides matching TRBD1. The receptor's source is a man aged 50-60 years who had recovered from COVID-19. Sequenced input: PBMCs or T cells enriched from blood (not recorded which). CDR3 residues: CASSRTGTGAPNTEAFF. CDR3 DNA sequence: TGTGCCAGCAGCCGTACCGGGACAGGGGCACCGAACACTGAAGCTTTCTTT.